The clone carrying this TCR beta chain was detected only a few times. What it binds is not known. This specimen comes from a study of cytomegalovirus exposure and HLA in healthy donors. General study results and limits: Specific recognition of CMV antigens was confirmed in vitro for three chains (all CMV-associated). A further, later analysis showed that HLA-associated TCR beta chains (compared with equally common others) were more clonally expanded. TCR beta sequences reportedly predicted most subjects' HLA-A and HLA-B alleles accurately.

Primers: 60 Vbeta forward and 13 Jbeta reverse. Measured with immunoSEQ multiplex PCR; TCRdb has only the in-frame clones, and not every one. Here the sample spans approximately 130,000 clones, around 10% being singletons. The CDR3 is 11 amino acids. V gave up 7 bases and J gave up 12 bases, with 12 bases separating them. Germline assignment: CDR1 SNHLY and CDR2 FYNNEI. The chain uses TRBV2 and TRBJ1-4, with D perhaps matching TRBD1 (6 bases). What was sequenced was PBMCs. This clonotype originated in a woman aged 40 to 50 in good health and CMV-seropositive. CDR3 amino acids: CASTADRELFF. As DNA, the CDR3 is TGTGCCAGCACCGCGGACAGAGAACTGTTTTTT.